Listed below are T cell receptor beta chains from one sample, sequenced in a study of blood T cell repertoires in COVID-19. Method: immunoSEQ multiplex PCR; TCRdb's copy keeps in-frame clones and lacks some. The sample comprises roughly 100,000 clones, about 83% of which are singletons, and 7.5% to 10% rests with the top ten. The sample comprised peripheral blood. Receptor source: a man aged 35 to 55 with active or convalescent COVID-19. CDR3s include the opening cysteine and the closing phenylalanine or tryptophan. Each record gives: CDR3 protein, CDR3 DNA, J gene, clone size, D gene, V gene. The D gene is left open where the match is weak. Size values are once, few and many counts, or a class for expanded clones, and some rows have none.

CDR3 protein: CASSSTGGSMLFF
CDR3 DNA: TGTGCCAGCAGTTCGACAGGGGGCAGTATGCTGTTTTTT
J gene: TRBJ1-4
clone size: -
D gene: TRBD1
V gene: TRBV12-3/TRBV12-4

CDR3 protein: CASSLTRGAINEQFF
CDR3 DNA: TGTGCCAGCAGCCTAACGCGCGGGGCAATCAATGAGCAGTTCTTC
J gene: TRBJ2-1
clone size: -
D gene: -
V gene: TRBV7-3

CDR3 protein: CASSRLQGVADTIYF
CDR3 DNA: TGTGCCAGCAGTCGGCTGCAGGGTGTCGCTGACACCATATATTTT
J gene: TRBJ1-3
clone size: -
D gene: -
V gene: TRBV6-5

CDR3 protein: CASSLRGQSNQETQYF
CDR3 DNA: TGCGCCAGCAGCCTTCGCGGACAGTCGAATCAAGAGACCCAGTACTTC
J gene: TRBJ2-5
clone size: -
D gene: -
V gene: TRBV5-1

CDR3 protein: CASTVQGLNTEAFF
CDR3 DNA: TGTGCCAGCACTGTCCAGGGCCTGAACACTGAAGCTTTCTTT
J gene: TRBJ1-1
clone size: -
D gene: -
V gene: TRBV6-6

CDR3 protein: CASSLNPLKGHRRETQYF
CDR3 DNA: TGTGCCAGCAGCTTAAACCCATTAAAGGGACATCGAAGGGAGACCCAGTACTTC
J gene: TRBJ2-5
clone size: -
D gene: -
V gene: TRBV7-2

CDR3 protein: CASSYGLAGGPHEQYF
CDR3 DNA: TGTGCCAGCAGTTACGGACTAGCGGGGGGTCCGCACGAGCAGTACTTC
J gene: TRBJ2-7
clone size: -
D gene: TRBD2
V gene: TRBV6-6

CDR3 protein: CSVMRSNYGYTF
CDR3 DNA: TGCAGCGTTATGAGGTCCAACTATGGCTACACCTTC
J gene: TRBJ1-2
clone size: -
D gene: -
V gene: TRBV29-1

CDR3 protein: CASSPGGPNTGELFF
CDR3 DNA: TGTGCCAGCAGCCCCGGGGGGCCGAACACCGGGGAGCTGTTTTTT
J gene: TRBJ2-2
clone size: -
D gene: -
V gene: TRBV7-8

CDR3 protein: CASSFRDRETQYF
CDR3 DNA: TGTGCCAGCAGCTTCCGGGACAGAGAGACCCAGTACTTC
J gene: TRBJ2-5
clone size: -
D gene: TRBD1
V gene: TRBV5-6

CDR3 protein: CATSDSGQTPLFF
CDR3 DNA: TGTGCCACCAGTGACTCCGGACAGACGCCACTTTTCTTT
J gene: TRBJ1-1
clone size: -
D gene: -
V gene: TRBV24-1

CDR3 protein: CASSLGETQYF
CDR3 DNA: TGTGCCAGCAGCCTAGGAGAGACCCAGTACTTC
J gene: TRBJ2-5
clone size: -
D gene: -
V gene: TRBV12-3/TRBV12-4

CDR3 protein: CASSPAGTGNTEAFF
CDR3 DNA: TGTGCCAGCTCACCAGCTGGGACAGGGAACACTGAAGCTTTCTTT
J gene: TRBJ1-1
clone size: -
D gene: TRBD1
V gene: TRBV18

CDR3 protein: CASSPDKASVAQHF
CDR3 DNA: TGTGCCAGCAGCCCCGACAAGGCGTCGGTGGCCCAGCATTTT
J gene: TRBJ1-5
clone size: -
D gene: -
V gene: TRBV6-9

CDR3 protein: CASRLSPGTADNEQFF
CDR3 DNA: TGTGCAAGTCGCTTATCGCCAGGGACAGCCGACAATGAGCAGTTCTTC
J gene: TRBJ2-1
clone size: few
D gene: -
V gene: TRBV12-2

CDR3 protein: CASSVAHTSTDTQYF
CDR3 DNA: TGTGCCAGCAGCGTAGCCCACACCTCCACAGATACGCAGTATTTT
J gene: TRBJ2-3
clone size: -
D gene: -
V gene: TRBV9

CDR3 protein: CASSRGQEGGYTF
CDR3 DNA: TGTGCCAGCAGCCGCGGACAGGAGGGCGGCTACACCTTC
J gene: TRBJ1-2
clone size: few
D gene: TRBD1
V gene: TRBV6-6

CDR3 protein: CASSYGPGLNQPQHF
CDR3 DNA: TGTGCCAGCAGTTACGGCCCAGGCCTCAATCAGCCCCAGCATTTT
J gene: TRBJ1-5
clone size: -
D gene: -
V gene: TRBV6-5

CDR3 protein: CASSLAQGRTGNTIYF
CDR3 DNA: TGTGCCAGCAGTTTAGCTCAGGGTAGAACTGGAAACACCATATATTTT
J gene: TRBJ1-3
clone size: -
D gene: -
V gene: TRBV27

CDR3 protein: CASGFQGGLGDTQYF
CDR3 DNA: TGTGCCAGCGGATTTCAGGGAGGGCTCGGAGATACGCAGTATTTT
J gene: TRBJ2-3
clone size: -
D gene: TRBD2
V gene: TRBV11-1

CDR3 protein: CASSWMLGASFKETQYF
CDR3 DNA: TGTGCCAGCAGCTGGATGCTGGGGGCTAGTTTTAAAGAGACCCAGTACTTC
J gene: TRBJ2-5
clone size: -
D gene: -
V gene: TRBV7-2

CDR3 protein: CASSSLGTGNGYTF
CDR3 DNA: TGTGCCAGCAGTTCCCTCGGGACAGGGAACGGCTACACCTTC
J gene: TRBJ1-2
clone size: -
D gene: TRBD1
V gene: TRBV6-5

CDR3 protein: CASSEVRLQNSPLHF
CDR3 DNA: TGTGCCAGTTCCGAGGTCCGGCTCCAGAATTCACCCCTCCACTTT
J gene: TRBJ1-6
clone size: -
D gene: -
V gene: TRBV2

CDR3 protein: CASSKGTSIYSYNEQFF
CDR3 DNA: TGTGCCAGCAGCAAAGGGACTAGCATCTATTCCTACAATGAGCAGTTCTTC
J gene: TRBJ2-1
clone size: -
D gene: -
V gene: TRBV21-1

CDR3 protein: CASRDGRGPDTQYF
CDR3 DNA: TGCGCCAGCAGGGACGGCAGGGGGCCAGATACGCAGTATTTT
J gene: TRBJ2-3
clone size: -
D gene: TRBD1
V gene: TRBV5-1

CDR3 protein: CATSDRDRVEQFF
CDR3 DNA: TGTGCCACCAGTGACCGGGACAGGGTGGAGCAGTTCTTC
J gene: TRBJ2-1
clone size: -
D gene: TRBD1
V gene: TRBV24-1

CDR3 protein: CASSLGSGKQPQHF
CDR3 DNA: TGTGCCAGCAGCTTGGGGTCGGGGAAACAGCCCCAGCATTTT
J gene: TRBJ1-5
clone size: -
D gene: -
V gene: TRBV5-6

CDR3 protein: CASSPAGINYGYTF
CDR3 DNA: TGTGCCAGCAGCCCCGCAGGCATAAACTATGGCTACACCTTC
J gene: TRBJ1-2
clone size: -
D gene: -
V gene: TRBV27

CDR3 protein: CASSPLYGDTSSYEQYF
CDR3 DNA: TGTGCCAGCAGCCCCCTTTATGGGGACACCAGCTCCTACGAGCAGTACTTC
J gene: TRBJ2-7
clone size: -
D gene: -
V gene: TRBV7-2

CDR3 protein: CASSPYRESNYGYTF
CDR3 DNA: TGTGCCAGCAGCCCCTACAGGGAGTCGAACTATGGCTACACCTTC
J gene: TRBJ1-2
clone size: -
D gene: -
V gene: TRBV3-1/TRBV3-2

CDR3 protein: CASSQGETQYF
CDR3 DNA: TGTGCCAGCAGTCAGGGGGAGACCCAGTACTTC
J gene: TRBJ2-5
clone size: -
D gene: -
V gene: TRBV6-5

CDR3 protein: CASSYPRDRGFYGYTF
CDR3 DNA: TGTGCCAGCAGTTACCCCCGGGACAGGGGTTTCTATGGCTACACCTTC
J gene: TRBJ1-2
clone size: -
D gene: TRBD1
V gene: TRBV6-5

CDR3 protein: CASSNSGGGPGAFF
CDR3 DNA: TGTGCCAGCAGCAACAGTGGCGGGGGCCCGGGGGCTTTCTTT
J gene: TRBJ1-1
clone size: -
D gene: -
V gene: TRBV9

CDR3 protein: CASSRGGSTDTQYF
CDR3 DNA: TGTGCCAGCAGTCGCGGGGGGAGCACAGATACGCAGTATTTT
J gene: TRBJ2-3
clone size: -
D gene: TRBD2
V gene: TRBV3-1/TRBV3-2

CDR3 protein: CASSPRGGSNEQYF
CDR3 DNA: TGTGCCAGCAGCCCCCGTGGTGGCAGTAATGAGCAGTACTTC
J gene: TRBJ2-7
clone size: -
D gene: -
V gene: TRBV7-8

CDR3 protein: CASSHGTGEWGGYTF
CDR3 DNA: TGCGCCAGCAGCCATGGGACAGGGGAATGGGGCGGCTACACCTTC
J gene: TRBJ1-2
clone size: -
D gene: TRBD1
V gene: TRBV4-1

CDR3 protein: CAIARGGLNTEAFF
CDR3 DNA: TGTGCCATCGCGAGGGGGGGGCTGAACACTGAAGCTTTCTTT
J gene: TRBJ1-1
clone size: -
D gene: -
V gene: TRBV10-3

CDR3 protein: CASSLSSGLASNEQFF
CDR3 DNA: TGTGCCAGCAGTTTATCCAGCGGACTAGCGAGCAATGAGCAGTTCTTC
J gene: TRBJ2-1
clone size: -
D gene: TRBD2
V gene: TRBV27

CDR3 protein: CASSLGQGNEKLFF
CDR3 DNA: TGTGCCAGCAGCTTAGGCCAGGGCAATGAAAAACTGTTTTTT
J gene: TRBJ1-4
clone size: -
D gene: -
V gene: TRBV11-2

CDR3 protein: CASSVADQGGQPQHF
CDR3 DNA: TGTGCCAGCAGCGTAGCTGACCAGGGAGGTCAGCCCCAGCATTTT
J gene: TRBJ1-5
clone size: -
D gene: -
V gene: TRBV9

CDR3 protein: CASSVANRDDEQFF
CDR3 DNA: TGTGCCAGCAGCGTAGCTAACAGGGACGATGAGCAGTTCTTC
J gene: TRBJ2-1
clone size: -
D gene: -
V gene: TRBV9

CDR3 protein: CASSQAWGQPQHF
CDR3 DNA: TGTGCCAGCAGCCAAGCGTGGGGCCAGCCCCAGCATTTT
J gene: TRBJ1-5
clone size: -
D gene: -
V gene: TRBV3-1/TRBV3-2